These 10 T cell receptor beta chains originate from one sample sequenced in a study of CD4+ T cells in melanoma. The table came from immunoSEQ multiplex PCR; TCRdb's copy has only in-frame clones and leaves some out. The table has more than 90,000 clones, roughly 90% seen once. Input material: peripheral blood. These receptors were obtained from a human donor with melanoma.

The chain employs TRBV7-9 and TRBJ2-3; D possibly corresponds to TRBD2 (5 bases). The germline V gene encodes CDR1 SEHNR and CDR2 FQNEAQ (reference sequence). Trimming took 3 bases from V and 2 from J, leaving 15 bases between them. The CDR3 runs 16 residues. CDR3 in amino acids: CASSFPLVGLTDTQYF. CDR3 DNA sequence: TGTGCCAGCAGCTTCCCACTAGTTGGGCTCACAGATACGCAGTATTTT.

This clone was observed a handful of times. The chain uses TRBV2 and TRBJ1-5; 9 bases are a match to TRBD1. Germline V CDR1 and CDR2: SNHLY, FYNNEI. The trim removed 6 bases at V and 6 bases at J, leaving 6 bases unmatched. The CDR3 has 14 amino acids. The CDR3, as DNA: TGTGCCAGCAGCCAGACAGGGGGTGGTCAGCCCCAGCATTTT. It translates to CASSQTGGGQPQHF.

The DNA of the CDR3 is TGTGCCAGCAGCTTACGGGAGCGGCGGGGCACCGGGGAGCTGTTTTTT. It yields the protein CASSLRERRGTGELFF. The chain couples TRBV11-1 to TRBJ2-2; a weak D match, TRBD2 (6 bases). The V end lost 2 bases, the J end lost 4 bases, and 14 bases lay between the germline ends. Per germline, CDR1 SGHAT and CDR2 FQDESV (reference sequence). The CDR3 contains 16 residues.

The chain employs TRBV19 and TRBJ2-1; D gene unclear. Looked up from germline, CDR1 is LNHDA and CDR2 is SQIVND (reference sequence). The CDR3 runs 15 residues. Trimming removed 1 base from V and 3 bases from J, with 10 bases in between. CDR3 sequence reads: CASSIGSLRYNEQFF. CDR3 bases: TGTGCCAGTAGTATAGGGTCCCTGCGCTACAATGAGCAGTTCTTC.

The chain joins TRBV7-2 to TRBJ1-5; D gene unclear. From germline, CDR1 is SGHTA and CDR2 FQGNSA. V lost 4 bases to trimming and J lost 5 bases, with 15 bases between them. The CDR3 is 15 amino acids. The DNA for the CDR3 is TGTGCCAGCAGCTCATTCCCAGCTATCGATCAGCCCCAGCATTTT. The encoded protein is CASSSFPAIDQPQHF.

This chain's CDR3 is CASSLSFDTEAFF. In DNA form, the CDR3 reads TGTGCCAGCAGCTTGTCGTTTGACACTGAAGCTTTCTTT. The chain links TRBV5-4 to TRBJ1-1, with D unclear. Germline V gene sequence: CDR1 SGHNT, CDR2 YYREEE (reference sequence). This CDR3 contains 13 residues. V shed 1 base and J shed 3 bases, with 7 bases lying between them.

The rearrangement joins TRBV29-1 to TRBJ2-1; TRBD2 matches at 10 bases. J lost 1 base, V lost 4 bases, and 4 bases had no gene match. The CDR3 is 15 amino acids. Germline loops: CDR1 SQVTM, CDR2 ANQGSEA. The CDR3 loop reads CSVVVAGGSYNEQFF. In DNA, the CDR3 is TGCAGCGTTGTTGTAGCGGGGGGTTCCTACAATGAGCAGTTCTTC.

The gene calls are TRBV7-2 and TRBJ2-5, with D tentatively TRBD1 (5 bases). Germline assignment: CDR1 SGHTA and CDR2 FQGNSA. V lost 2 bases, J lost 6 bases, and 16 bases lay in between. CDR3 size: 15 residues. In DNA form, the CDR3 reads TGTGCCAGCAGCTTAAGGCAGGGTAGCCTAAAGACCCAGTACTTC. Translating gives CASSLRQGSLKTQYF.

This chain connects TRBV2 to TRBJ2-7, with 11 nucleotides matching TRBD2. Germline CDR1 is SNHLY and CDR2 is FYNNEI. V was clipped by 6 bases and J by 2 bases; unmatched bases: 18. This CDR3 is 19 amino acids long. The CDR3 region is CASSAGSLTSGTTTYEQYF. The CDR3 nucleotides read TGTGCCAGCAGCGCCGGCAGTCTGACTAGCGGGACGACAACCTACGAGCAGTACTTC.

In this sample, this clone turned up a few times. The rearrangement joins TRBV29-1 to TRBJ2-3, with 8 bases fitting TRBD2. Germline-derived CDR1 and CDR2 are SQVTM and ANQGSEA. The CDR3 covers 16 residues. J was trimmed by 1 base and V by 6 bases; bases with no gene match: 12. This CDR3 is CSVPRGGGQGTDTQYF. CDR3 nucleotide sequence: TGCAGCGTCCCCCGAGGCGGGGGGCAAGGCACAGATACGCAGTATTTT.